Listed below are T cell receptor beta chains from one sample, sequenced in a study of blood T cell repertoires in COVID-19. Using immunoSEQ multiplex PCR, the repertoire was profiled, and TCRdb retains in-frame clones only, with some absent. The sample records about 110,000 clones, about 84% being singletons. Sequencing was done on a sample of peripheral blood. The receptors were sampled from an older woman with acute or convalescent COVID-19. CDR3s include the opening cysteine and the closing phenylalanine or tryptophan. Fields, in order: clone size, D gene, J gene, V gene, CDR3 DNA, CDR3 protein. A D gene is named only where the DNA matches it firmly. Expanded clones get a size class; other rows say once, few or many, or leave the size out.

>few|TRBD2|TRBJ2-1|TRBV7-9
TGTGCCAGCAGCTTAGAGCCGGGACTAGCCCGGAATGAGCAGTTCTTC
CASSLEPGLARNEQFF
>.|.|TRBJ1-6|TRBV6-1
TGTGCCAGCAGTGACAACTCAGGGCAGTCACCCCTCCACTTT
CASSDNSGQSPLHF
>.|TRBD1|TRBJ1-3|TRBV7-2
TGTGCCAGCAGCCATGACAGGGTTGGAAACACCATATATTTT
CASSHDRVGNTIYF
>.|.|TRBJ1-2|TRBV5-4
TGTGCCAGCAGCTTGGGACAGGAAAGCTATGGCTACACCTTC
CASSLGQESYGYTF
>.|.|TRBJ1-6|TRBV7-2
TGTGCCAGCAGCCCCGGGGGTAATCAATATAATTCACCCCTCCACTTT
CASSPGGNQYNSPLHF
>once|TRBD2|TRBJ2-7|TRBV5-6
TGTGCCAGCAGCCGCGGACTAGCGGGAGACTACGAGCAGTACTTC
CASSRGLAGDYEQYF
>.|TRBD2|TRBJ2-1|TRBV11-3
TGTGCCAGCAGCCTCGGGACTAGCGCCTACAATGAGCAGTTCTTC
CASSLGTSAYNEQFF
>once|TRBD2|TRBJ2-5|TRBV3-1/TRBV3-2
TGTGCCAGCAGCCAATCCGGGGGGGCCCAGGAGACCCAGTACTTC
CASSQSGGAQETQYF
>.|.|TRBJ1-1|TRBV28
TGTGCCAGCAGTTTTCTGGGGCGGGCTTTCTTT
CASSFLGRAFF
>once|.|TRBJ1-2|TRBV6-1
TGTGCCAGCAGTGAAGAGGGGCGTAACTCGAACTATGGCTACACCTTC
CASSEEGRNSNYGYTF
>.|.|TRBJ2-1|TRBV2
TGTGCCAGCAGTGAATCAGGGGCAGGGGAGCAGTTCTTC
CASSESGAGEQFF